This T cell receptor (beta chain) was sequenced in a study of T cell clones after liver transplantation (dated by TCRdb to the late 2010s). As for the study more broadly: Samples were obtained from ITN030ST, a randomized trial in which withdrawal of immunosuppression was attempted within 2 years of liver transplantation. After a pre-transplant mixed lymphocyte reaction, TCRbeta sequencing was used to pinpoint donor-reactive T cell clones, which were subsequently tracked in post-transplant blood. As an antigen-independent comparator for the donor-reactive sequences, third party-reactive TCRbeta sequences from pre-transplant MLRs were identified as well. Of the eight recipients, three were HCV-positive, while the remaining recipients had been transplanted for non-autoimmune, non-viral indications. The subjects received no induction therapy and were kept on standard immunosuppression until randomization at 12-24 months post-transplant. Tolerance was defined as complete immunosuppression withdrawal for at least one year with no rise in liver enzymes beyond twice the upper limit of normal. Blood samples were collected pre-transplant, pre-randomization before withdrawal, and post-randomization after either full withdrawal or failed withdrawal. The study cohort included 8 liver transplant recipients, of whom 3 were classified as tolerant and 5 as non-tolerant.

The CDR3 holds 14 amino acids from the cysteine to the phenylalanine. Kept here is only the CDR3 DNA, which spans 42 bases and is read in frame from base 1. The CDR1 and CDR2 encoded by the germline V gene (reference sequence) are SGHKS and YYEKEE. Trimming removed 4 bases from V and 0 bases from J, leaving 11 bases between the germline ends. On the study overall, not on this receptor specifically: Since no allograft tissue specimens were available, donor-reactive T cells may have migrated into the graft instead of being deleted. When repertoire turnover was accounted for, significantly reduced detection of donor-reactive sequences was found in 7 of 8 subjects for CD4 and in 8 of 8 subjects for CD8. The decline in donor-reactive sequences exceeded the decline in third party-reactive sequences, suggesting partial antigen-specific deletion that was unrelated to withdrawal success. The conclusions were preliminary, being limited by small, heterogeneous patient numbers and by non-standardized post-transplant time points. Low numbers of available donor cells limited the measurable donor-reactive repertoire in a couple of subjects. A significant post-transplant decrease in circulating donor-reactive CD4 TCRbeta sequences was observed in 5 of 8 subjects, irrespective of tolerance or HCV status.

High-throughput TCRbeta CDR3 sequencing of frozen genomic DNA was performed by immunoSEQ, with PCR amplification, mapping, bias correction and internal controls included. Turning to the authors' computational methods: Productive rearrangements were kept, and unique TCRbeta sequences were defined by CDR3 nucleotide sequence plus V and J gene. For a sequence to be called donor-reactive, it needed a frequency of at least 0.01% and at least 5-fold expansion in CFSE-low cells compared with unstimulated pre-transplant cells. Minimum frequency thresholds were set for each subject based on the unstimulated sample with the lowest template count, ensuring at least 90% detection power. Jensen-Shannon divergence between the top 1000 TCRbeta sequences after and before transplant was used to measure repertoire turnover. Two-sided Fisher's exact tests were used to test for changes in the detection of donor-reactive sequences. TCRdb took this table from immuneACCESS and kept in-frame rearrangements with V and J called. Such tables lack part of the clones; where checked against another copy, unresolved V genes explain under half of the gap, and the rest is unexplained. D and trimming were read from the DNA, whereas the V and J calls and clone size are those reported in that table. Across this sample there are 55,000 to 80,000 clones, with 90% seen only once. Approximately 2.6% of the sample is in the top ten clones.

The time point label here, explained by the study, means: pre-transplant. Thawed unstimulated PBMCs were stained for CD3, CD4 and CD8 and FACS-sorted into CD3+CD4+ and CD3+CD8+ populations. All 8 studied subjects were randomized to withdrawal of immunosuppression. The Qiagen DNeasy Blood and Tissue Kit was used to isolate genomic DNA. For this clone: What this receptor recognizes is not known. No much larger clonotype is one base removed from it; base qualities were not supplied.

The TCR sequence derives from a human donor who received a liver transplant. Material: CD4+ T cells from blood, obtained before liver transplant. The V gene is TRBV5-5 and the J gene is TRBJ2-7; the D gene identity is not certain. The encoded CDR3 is CASSLDSGSYEQYF. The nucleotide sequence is TGTGCCAGCAGCCTCGACTCGGGCTCCTACGAGCAGTACTTC.